This T cell receptor beta chain was sequenced in a study of blood T cell repertoires in COVID-19. As for the study in general: The United States, Italy and Spain supplied acute and convalescent COVID-19 samples. Sources were T cells, B-cell-depleted T cells, or PBMCs; the material itself was cDNA or gDNA.

Methods used by the authors: Scientists estimated how many nucleated cells there were by amplifying reference gene primers. The method was immunoSEQ multiplex PCR; TCRdb's version includes in-frame clones alone and lacks a portion of them. D and trimming were read from the DNA, whereas the V and J calls and clone size are those reported in that table. The table records 200,000 to 250,000 clones, around 83% of them present only once. With 0 bases removed from V and 8 bases from J, the gap between germline ends came to 10 bases. The CDR3 contains 14 residues. The germline V gene has CDR1 SGHVS and CDR2 FQNEAQ.

The specimen was peripheral blood. The TCR sequence derives from a man aged 45-60 years who had recovered from COVID-19. The gene calls are TRBV7-8 and TRBJ1-4, with a tentative D call TRBD1 (6 bases). The CDR3 DNA sequence: TGTGCCAGCAGCTTAGCACAGGGTAGGGAAAAACTGTTTTTT. This encodes CASSLAQGREKLFF. The full variable domain, completed using reference TRBV7-8 and TRBJ1-4, is GAGVSQSPRYKVAKRGQDVALRCDPISGHVSLFWYQQALGQGPEFLTYFQNEAQLDKSGLPSDRFFAERPEGSVSTLKIQRTQQEDSAVYLCASSLAQGREKLFFGSGTQLSVL.